What follows describes a single T cell receptor (beta chain). The PCR used 60 Vbeta and 13 Jbeta primers. The repertoire was sequenced with immunoSEQ multiplex PCR; TCRdb's copy has only in-frame clones and lacks some. The sample has 130,000 or so clones, 82% seen once. The data stem from a study of cytomegalovirus exposure and HLA in healthy donors. There are 17 residues in the CDR3. V lost 1 base to trimming and J lost 4 bases, with 21 bases between them. Germline-derived CDR1 and CDR2 are GTSNPN and SVGIG (reference sequence). The sequence was collected from a woman aged 50 to 60 in good health and CMV-seropositive. Input material: PBMCs. This chain connects TRBV30 to TRBJ2-3; TRBD2 is a possible D gene (7 bases). CDR3 in DNA: TGTGCCTGGAGTGGGGGGGGCGACAAAGGAGGAGCAGATACGCAGTATTTT. It is translated as CAWSGGGDKGGADTQYF.